This is a list of T cell receptor beta chains from one sample in a study of blood T cell repertoires in COVID-19. The protocol was immunoSEQ multiplex PCR, while the TCRdb copy is restricted to in-frame clones and leaves out a portion. The sample lists fewer than 200,000 clones; over 80% were seen once. Sequencing was performed on peripheral blood. These TCRs come from a woman in her forties or fifties with acute or convalescent COVID-19. CDR3s include the opening cysteine and the closing phenylalanine or tryptophan. The D gene is left open where the match is weak. Clone size, where shown, is once, few, many, or a class for clones that have expanded.

D gene	V gene	J gene	clone size	CDR3 DNA	CDR3 protein
TRBD2	TRBV24-1	TRBJ2-5	NA	TGTGCCACCAGTGAGGAAGGACTAGCGGGGGTCCAAGAGACCCAGTACTTC	CATSEEGLAGVQETQYF
NA	TRBV5-6	TRBJ1-6	NA	TGTGCCAGCAGCACATCGCGGGTAGGGGGTCCTAATTCACCCCTCCACTTT	CASSTSRVGGPNSPLHF
TRBD2	TRBV6-5	TRBJ2-1	NA	TGTGCCGGAAGCGGGGGGGCCGGGGATGAGCAGTTCTTC	CAGSGGAGDEQFF
NA	TRBV6-5	TRBJ1-5	NA	TGTGCCAGCTCCCACACGCAGAATCAGCCCCAGCATTTT	CASSHTQNQPQHF
TRBD1	TRBV29-1	TRBJ1-1	NA	TGCAGCGTTGATAAGGGGGCCGCGAACACTGAAGCTTTCTTT	CSVDKGAANTEAFF
NA	TRBV6-2/TRBV6-3	TRBJ1-2	NA	TGTGCCAGCAGTTACCGTGGCGGAGACTATGGCTACACCTTC	CASSYRGGDYGYTF
NA	TRBV15	TRBJ2-2	NA	TGTGCCACCAGCAGAGATAGGAGGGCGAACACCGGGGAGCTGTTTTTT	CATSRDRRANTGELFF
NA	TRBV29-1	TRBJ2-5	NA	TGCAGCGTTGAAGGAGAAGAGACCCAGTACTTC	CSVEGEETQYF
TRBD1	TRBV18	TRBJ1-2	once	TGTGCCAGCTCACCACCGCAGGACAGGGTCTATGGCTACACCTTC	CASSPPQDRVYGYTF
NA	TRBV19	TRBJ1-2	NA	TGTGCCAGTAGATCCGGCGGAGTCCGCCGCGACTATGGCTACACCTTC	CASRSGGVRRDYGYTF
TRBD1	TRBV28	TRBJ1-1	NA	TGTGCCAGCAGTTTAAGACAGGGCTTTGCCACTGAAGCTTTCTTT	CASSLRQGFATEAFF
NA	TRBV10-3	TRBJ1-1	NA	TGTGCCATCAGATCGACAGGAGATAACACTGAAGCTTTCTTT	CAIRSTGDNTEAFF
NA	TRBV10-3	TRBJ2-3	few	TGTGCCATCAGTGAGTCGGGGACACCTCCCACAGATACGCAGTATTTT	CAISESGTPPTDTQYF
TRBD1	TRBV5-4	TRBJ2-7	NA	TGTGCCAGCACCTTGGACAGGGTACCCTACGAGCAGTACTTC	CASTLDRVPYEQYF
NA	TRBV2	TRBJ1-2	NA	TGTGTCTCGCCCGCGGGGGCAGGTGGCTACACCTTC	CVSPAGAGGYTF
TRBD1	TRBV28	TRBJ1-1	NA	TGTGCCAGCAGTTTCGGCAGGGGGGAAGCTTTCTTT	CASSFGRGEAFF
NA	TRBV7-3	TRBJ2-7	NA	TGTGCCAGCAGCTTAATTCTGGGGGGCGAGCAGTACTTC	CASSLILGGEQYF
NA	TRBV27	TRBJ1-2	NA	TGTGCCAGCAGTCCTACCCATACCGGTGGCTACACCTTC	CASSPTHTGGYTF
NA	TRBV7-9	TRBJ2-5	once	TGTGCCAGCAGCTTAGCTTCGGAGGAAGAGACCCAGTACTTC	CASSLASEEETQYF
TRBD1	TRBV13	TRBJ1-3	NA	TGTGCCAGCAGGGAGGGGACAGGCTCTGGAAACACCATATATTTT	CASREGTGSGNTIYF
NA	TRBV25-1	TRBJ1-5	NA	TGTGCCAGCAGTGAAACAGGGTTCAATCAGCCCCAGCATTTT	CASSETGFNQPQHF
NA	TRBV2	TRBJ1-4	NA	TGTGCCAGCAGTGCCCCTACAGGGTCTAATGAAAAACTGTTTTTT	CASSAPTGSNEKLFF
NA	TRBV29-1	TRBJ1-2	NA	TGCAGCGTTGAACCCCCTAGAGGCTATGGCTACACCTTC	CSVEPPRGYGYTF
NA	TRBV2	TRBJ2-1	NA	TGTGCCAGTCGGGGCGGGGTACCCTACAATGAGCAGTTCTTC	CASRGGVPYNEQFF
NA	TRBV7-9	TRBJ2-2	NA	TGTGCCAGCAGAGACAGTTTTGGAACCGGGGAGCTGTTTTTT	CASRDSFGTGELFF
NA	TRBV7-8	TRBJ2-5	NA	TGTGCCAGCAGCAAGCGCCGACTAGTAGAGACCCAGTACTTC	CASSKRRLVETQYF
NA	TRBV19	TRBJ1-1	NA	TGTGCCAGTAGTATGGCCCCGTCCTGGGGGCCATCGAACACTGAAGCTTTCTTT	CASSMAPSWGPSNTEAFF
NA	TRBV11-2	TRBJ1-6	NA	TGTGCCAGCAGCCCCCAGGGGAGCTCCTATAATTCACCCCTCCACTTT	CASSPQGSSYNSPLHF
NA	TRBV10-3	TRBJ1-5	once	TGTGCCATCAGTGAGTCGCCGGGGGATGGGGATCAGCCCCAGCATTTT	CAISESPGDGDQPQHF
NA	TRBV30	TRBJ1-1	once	TGTGCCTGGAGTTACAGAGGAGGCACTGAAGCTTTCTTT	CAWSYRGGTEAFF
TRBD1	TRBV29-1	TRBJ2-7	NA	TGCAGCGTTGAAGCGGACAGGGGGCAAAAGCAGTACTTC	CSVEADRGQKQYF
TRBD1	TRBV27	TRBJ1-2	NA	TGTGCCAGCGCAGCCCTGCCCCGGGACAGCCCCTATGGCTACACCTTC	CASAALPRDSPYGYTF
NA	TRBV7-9	TRBJ1-1	NA	TGTGCCAGCAGCTTGGCAACCATGAACACTGAAGCTTTCTTT	CASSLATMNTEAFF
NA	TRBV11-2	TRBJ2-7	few	TGTGCCAGCAGCTTCGGTGTCACCTCGGGCGAGCAGTACTTC	CASSFGVTSGEQYF
TRBD2	TRBV24-1	TRBJ2-2	NA	TGTGCCACCAGTGACCAAGCGGGAGGGCCCGGGGAGCTGTTTTTT	CATSDQAGGPGELFF
TRBD1	TRBV28	TRBJ2-5	NA	TGTGCCAGCAGTTTACCAGCGGACAGGGGCATGGGTAAGACCCAGTACTTC	CASSLPADRGMGKTQYF
TRBD2	TRBV28	TRBJ2-7	NA	TGTGCCAGCAGGGCAGCGGGAGACTTCTACGAGCAGTACTTC	CASRAAGDFYEQYF
NA	TRBV7-9	TRBJ2-2	NA	TGTGCCAGCAAATGGGGGAGCGGGACCGGGGAGCTGTTTTTT	CASKWGSGTGELFF
NA	TRBV5-1	TRBJ1-4	NA	TGCGCCAGCAGCTTGGGACAGTCAACTAATGAAAAACTGTTTTTT	CASSLGQSTNEKLFF
NA	TRBV14	TRBJ2-3	NA	TGTGCCAGCAGCCCTTGGGGGGATCGGGGGTACACAGATACGCAGTATTTT	CASSPWGDRGYTDTQYF
TRBD2	TRBV7-2	TRBJ2-3	NA	TGTGCCAGCAGCGGGGGACTAGCGGAAGGGCTAAATACGCAGTATTTT	CASSGGLAEGLNTQYF
NA	TRBV2	TRBJ2-1	NA	TGTGCCGTACAGAGCGGGTCTTACAATGAGCAGTTCTTC	CAVQSGSYNEQFF
TRBD2	TRBV5-8	TRBJ2-1	NA	TGTGCCAGCAGCCTAGGTATCGGACTAGCGGGAACCTATGAGCAGTTCTTC	CASSLGIGLAGTYEQFF
TRBD1	TRBV28	TRBJ1-2	NA	TGTGCCAGCAGTTTCTTTGGGACAGCTAACTATGGCTACACCTTC	CASSFFGTANYGYTF
TRBD2	TRBV6-2/TRBV6-3	TRBJ2-1	NA	TGTGCCAGCAGTTACCCGACTAGCGGGAGTCTCACTCGCCACTACAATGAGCAGTTCTTC	CASSYPTSGSLTRHYNEQFF
NA	TRBV30	TRBJ2-6	NA	TGTGCCTGGAGTTTCTTGGGGAGAAGTGGGGCCAACGTCCTGACTTTC	CAWSFLGRSGANVLTF
NA	TRBV5-1	TRBJ2-3	NA	TGCGCCAGCAGCACGGACAGACCCACAGATACGCAGTATTTT	CASSTDRPTDTQYF
TRBD1	TRBV5-1	TRBJ1-1	few	TGCGCCAGCAGCTTCGACAGGGGCACCTTGAACACTGAAGCTTTCTTT	CASSFDRGTLNTEAFF
NA	TRBV10-1	TRBJ1-2	NA	TGCGCCAGCAGCGGAGACAGGCATGGAGGCTACACCTTC	CASSGDRHGGYTF
NA	TRBV5-4	TRBJ1-2	NA	TGTGCCAGCAGCCTACAGGGAAACTATGGCTACACCTTC	CASSLQGNYGYTF
TRBD1	TRBV5-1	TRBJ1-2	once	TGCGCCAGCAGCTTGGAAGCTGGACAGGGCTATGGCTACACCTTC	CASSLEAGQGYGYTF
NA	TRBV6-5	TRBJ1-6	NA	TGTGCCAGCAGGGTAGCTCTTAATTCACCCCTCCACTTT	CASRVALNSPLHF
NA	TRBV7-6	TRBJ1-3	NA	TGTGCCAGCAGCTTAGCGCTTGCGGGCCGCGACACCATATATTTT	CASSLALAGRDTIYF
NA	TRBV5-8	TRBJ1-1	NA	TGTGCCAGCATGGATAGCAGTCTAATGAACACTGAAGCTTTCTTT	CASMDSSLMNTEAFF
NA	TRBV19	TRBJ1-1	NA	TGTGCCAGTAGTAACCCGCTACAGGTACTTGGCACTGAAGCTTTCTTT	CASSNPLQVLGTEAFF
NA	TRBV19	TRBJ2-3	once	TGTGCCAGTAGTCCCCAACACACAGATACGCAGTATTTT	CASSPQHTDTQYF
NA	TRBV5-1	TRBJ2-5	NA	TGCGCCAGCAGCCCCCGCGGGGCGGGGGCCCTTGACCAAGAGACCCAGTACTTC	CASSPRGAGALDQETQYF
TRBD2	TRBV19	TRBJ2-1	NA	TGTGCCAGTACTCCTAGCGGGATCTACAATGAGCAGTTCTTC	CASTPSGIYNEQFF